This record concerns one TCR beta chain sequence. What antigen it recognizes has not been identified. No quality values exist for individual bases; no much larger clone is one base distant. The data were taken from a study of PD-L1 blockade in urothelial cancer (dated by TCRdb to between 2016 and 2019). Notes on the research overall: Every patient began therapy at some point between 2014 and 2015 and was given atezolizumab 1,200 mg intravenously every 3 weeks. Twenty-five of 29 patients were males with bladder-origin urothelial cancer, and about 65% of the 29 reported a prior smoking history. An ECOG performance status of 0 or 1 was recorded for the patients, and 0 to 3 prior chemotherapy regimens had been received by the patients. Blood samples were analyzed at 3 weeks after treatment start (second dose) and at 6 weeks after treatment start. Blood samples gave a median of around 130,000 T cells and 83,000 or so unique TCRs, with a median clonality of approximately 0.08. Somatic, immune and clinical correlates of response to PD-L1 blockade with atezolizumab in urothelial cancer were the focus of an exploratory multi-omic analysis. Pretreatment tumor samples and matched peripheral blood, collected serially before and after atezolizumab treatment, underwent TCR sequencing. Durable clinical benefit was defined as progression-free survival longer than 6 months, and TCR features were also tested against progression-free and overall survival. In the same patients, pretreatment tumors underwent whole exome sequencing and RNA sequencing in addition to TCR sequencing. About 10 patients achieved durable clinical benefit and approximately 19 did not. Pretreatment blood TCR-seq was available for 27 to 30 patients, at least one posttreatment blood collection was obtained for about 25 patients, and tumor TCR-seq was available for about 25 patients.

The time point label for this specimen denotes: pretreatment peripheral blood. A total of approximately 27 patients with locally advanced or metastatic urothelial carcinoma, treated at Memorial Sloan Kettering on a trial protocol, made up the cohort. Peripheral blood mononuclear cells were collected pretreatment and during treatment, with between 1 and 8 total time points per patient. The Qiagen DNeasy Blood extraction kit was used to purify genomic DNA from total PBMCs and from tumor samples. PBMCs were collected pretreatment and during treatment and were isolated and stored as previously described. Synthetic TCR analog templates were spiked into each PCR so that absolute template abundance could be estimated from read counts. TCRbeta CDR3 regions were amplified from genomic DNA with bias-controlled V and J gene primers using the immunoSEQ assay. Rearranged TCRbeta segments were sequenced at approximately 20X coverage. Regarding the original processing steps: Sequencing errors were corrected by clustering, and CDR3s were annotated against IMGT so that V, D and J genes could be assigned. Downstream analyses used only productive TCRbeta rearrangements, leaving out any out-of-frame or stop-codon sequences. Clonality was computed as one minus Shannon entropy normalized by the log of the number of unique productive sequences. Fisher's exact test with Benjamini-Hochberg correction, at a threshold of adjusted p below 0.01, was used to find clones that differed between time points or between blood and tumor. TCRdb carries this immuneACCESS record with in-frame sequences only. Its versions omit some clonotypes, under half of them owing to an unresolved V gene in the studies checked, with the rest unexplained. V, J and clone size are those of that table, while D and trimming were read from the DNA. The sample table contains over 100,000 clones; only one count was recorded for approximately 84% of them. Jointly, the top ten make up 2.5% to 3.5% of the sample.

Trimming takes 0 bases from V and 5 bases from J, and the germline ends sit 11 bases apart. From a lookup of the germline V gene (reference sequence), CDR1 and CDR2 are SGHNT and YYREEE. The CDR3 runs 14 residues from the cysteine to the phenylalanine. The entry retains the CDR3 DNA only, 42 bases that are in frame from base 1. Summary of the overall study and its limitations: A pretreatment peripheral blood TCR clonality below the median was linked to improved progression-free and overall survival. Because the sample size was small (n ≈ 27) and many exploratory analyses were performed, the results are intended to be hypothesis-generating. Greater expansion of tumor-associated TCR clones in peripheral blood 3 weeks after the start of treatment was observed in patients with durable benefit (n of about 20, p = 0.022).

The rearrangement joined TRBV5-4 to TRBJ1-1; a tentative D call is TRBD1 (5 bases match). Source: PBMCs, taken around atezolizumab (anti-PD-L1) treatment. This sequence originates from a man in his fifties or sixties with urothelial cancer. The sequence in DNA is TGTGCCAGCAGCTTGGTGCAGGGAAGAACTGAAGCTTTCTTT. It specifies CASSLVQGRTEAFF.